The 17 T cell receptor beta chains presented below share a single source sample, sequenced in a study of radiation and T cells in renal cell carcinoma. The method was immunoSEQ multiplex PCR; TCRdb's version includes in-frame clones alone and lacks a portion of them. The repertoire holds about 130,000 clones, with 65% to 85% as singletons. Time point indicated: blood 2 weeks post-SBRT. Treatment: 15 Gy SBRT to primary tumor, nephrectomy 4 weeks later. Sequences were derived from blood, sampled from a patient whose treatment included radiotherapy and nephrectomy. All receptors derive from a man in his fifties with renal cell carcinoma.

The chain is built from TRBV7-2 and TRBJ2-7; no clear D. Deletions cut 1 base from V and 0 bases from J, with 7 bases between. Germline CDR1 and CDR2: SGHTA and FQGNSA. The CDR3 loop spans 14 amino acids. The CDR3 sequence: CASSLDGSSYEQYF. CDR3 DNA sequence: TGTGCCAGCAGCTTAGACGGGTCCTCCTACGAGCAGTACTTC.

The chain recombines TRBV10-2 with TRBJ1-2; D is unresolved. In germline, CDR1 is WSHSY, CDR2 SAAADI. Between the trimmed V and J ends, which lost 3 bases and 3 bases, there was a span of 8 bases. The CDR3 is 13 residues long. This CDR3 reads CASSDSPDYGYTF. The DNA of the CDR3 is TGCGCCAGCAGTGATAGTCCAGACTATGGCTACACCTTC.

CDR3 region: CASGLIAGVIYEQYF. The CDR3 DNA sequence: TGCGCCAGCGGCCTCATAGCGGGGGTTATCTACGAGCAGTACTTC. The gene calls are TRBV10-1 and TRBJ2-7; 9 nucleotides align to TRBD2. The V and J ends lost 8 bases and 3 bases, in that order; junction bases with no gene match: 11. The length of the CDR3 is 15 residues. The germline CDR1 and CDR2 sequences are WNHNN and SYGVQD (reference sequence).

J is TRBJ2-3 and V is TRBV19; 9 bases are shared with TRBD1. Germline V gene lookup returns CDR1 LNHDA and CDR2 SQIVND (reference sequence). The CDR3 loop spans 15 amino acids. J gave up 3 bases and V 6 bases, and 7 bases lay outside the gene matches. Here the CDR3 reads CASRSPGQGTDTQYF. Written as DNA, the CDR3 is TGTGCCAGTAGATCCCCGGGACAGGGTACAGATACGCAGTATTTT.

Comment on this clone: This sample includes further DNA sequences coding for the same CDR3. The chain has TRBV27 and TRBJ2-3; tentatively, D is TRBD1 or TRBD2 (5 bases each). V was pared by 5 bases and J by 1 base, with 7 bases between. Germline-derived CDR1 and CDR2 are MNHEY and SMNVEV (reference sequence). The CDR3 has 13 residues. This CDR3 is CASSGGGTDTQYF. The CDR3, as DNA: TGTGCCAGCAGTGGGGGAGGCACAGATACGCAGTATTTT.

This clone was found a few times. The rearrangement joins TRBV30 to TRBJ1-6, with D possibly matching TRBD1 (6 bases). V was cut by 0 bases and J by 10 bases, with 13 bases left in between. CDR1 and CDR2 (germline): GTSNPN, SVGIG (reference sequence). The CDR3 extends over 14 amino acids. For the CDR3, the DNA is TGTGCCTGGAGTGTTTCCGGGCAGGGGTCACCCCTCCACTTT. As protein: CAWSVSGQGSPLHF.

This sequence joins TRBV7-2 and TRBJ2-7; 7 bases align to TRBD2. Trimming at V came to 4 bases and at J to 0 bases, leaving 3 bases not matched to a gene. CDR3 length: 14 amino acids. Germline V gives CDR1 SGHTA, CDR2 FQGNSA. CDR3 in amino acids: CASSSAGFSYEQYF. CDR3 bases: TGTGCCAGCAGCTCAGCGGGATTCTCCTACGAGCAGTACTTC. Together with reference TRBV7-2 and TRBJ2-7, the CDR3 gives the full variable domain: GAGVSQSPSNKVTEKGKDVELRCDPISGHTALYWYRQSLGQGLEFLIYFQGNSAPDKSGLPSDRFSAERTGGSVSTLTIQRTQQEDSAVYLCASSSAGFSYEQYFGPGTRLTVT.

V is TRBV14 and J is TRBJ2-2, with D possibly being TRBD1 (6 bases). CDR3 size: 14 residues. The V gene lost 5 bases and the J gene lost 4 bases, with 11 bases spanning the gap. CDR1 is SGHDN and CDR2 is FVKESK in the germline V gene. The chain's CDR3 is CASSYRVGTGELFF. The CDR3 DNA reads TGTGCCAGCAGCTACAGGGTCGGCACCGGGGAGCTGTTTTTT.

This sequence joins TRBV18 and TRBJ2-7; D is unclear. Germline CDR1 reads KGHSH; CDR2 reads LQKENI. The CDR3 totals 13 residues. Trimming shortened V by 5 bases and J by 0 bases, and 8 bases separated the two germline ends. The CDR3 loop is CASSFGVSYEQYF. DNA of the CDR3: TGTGCCAGCTCATTCGGAGTCTCCTACGAGCAGTACTTC. The full variable domain, completed using reference TRBV18 and TRBJ2-7, is NAGVMQNPRHLVRRRGQEARLRCSPMKGHSHVYWYRQLPEEGLKFMVYLQKENIIDESGMPKERFSAEFPKEGPSILRIQQVVRGDSAAYFCASSFGVSYEQYFGPGTRLTVT.

The J gene is TRBJ2-5, the V gene TRBV27; D is possibly TRBD1 (6 bases). This CDR3 is built from 16 residues. Germline V lookup: CDR1 MNHEY, CDR2 SMNVEV (reference sequence). Trimming took off 5 bases at V and 0 bases at J, with 16 bases between the two ends. The CDR3 loop reads CASSRFSRGYQETQYF. CDR3 DNA: TGTGCCAGCAGTCGCTTTTCTAGGGGGTACCAAGAGACCCAGTACTTC.

The rearrangement uses TRBV4-2 and TRBJ1-1, with 10 bases matching TRBD1. Germline trimming cut 0 bases from V and 3 bases from J; bases unmatched to any gene: 10. Per germline, CDR1 LGHNA and CDR2 YNFKEQ. The CDR3 spans 18 residues. The CDR3, as DNA: TGTGCCAGCAGCCAAGAATCGCTGGGGACAGGGGATCACACTGAAGCTTTCTTT. Amino acid sequence: CASSQESLGTGDHTEAFF.

The chain recombines TRBV30 with TRBJ1-4; maybe TRBD1 (5 bases). V shed 5 bases and J shed 4 bases, with 14 bases lying between them. Looked up from germline, CDR1 is GTSNPN and CDR2 is SVGIG (reference sequence). This CDR3 spans 14 amino acids. As DNA, the CDR3 is TGTGCCTGGGGGGAGGGGCCTGGTAATGAAAAACTGTTTTTT. This codes for CAWGEGPGNEKLFF.

V usage is TRBV5-8 and J usage is TRBJ2-3; D gene uncertain. The germline V gene has CDR1 SGHTS and CDR2 YDEGEE. CDR3 length equals 13 residues. Trimming shortened V by 7 bases and J by 3 bases, and 12 bases separated the two germline ends. As DNA, the CDR3 is TGTGCCAGCTCCCTCCGCCGGACAGATACGCAGTATTTT. Translation gives CASSLRRTDTQYF.

V gene TRBV18 combines with J gene TRBJ2-2, with 10 bases fitting TRBD1. With 3 bases clipped from V and 5 bases from J, the junction kept 6 bases outside the gene matches. CDR1 is KGHSH and CDR2 is LQKENI in the germline V gene. CDR3 size: 16 residues. CDR3 coding DNA: TGTGCCAGCTCACCTACGTGGGGACAGGGGACCGGGGAGCTGTTTTTT. Its protein product is CASSPTWGQGTGELFF. Based on the CDR3 plus reference TRBV18 and TRBJ2-2, the full variable domain is NAGVMQNPRHLVRRRGQEARLRCSPMKGHSHVYWYRQLPEEGLKFMVYLQKENIIDESGMPKERFSAEFPKEGPSILRIQQVVRGDSAAYFCASSPTWGQGTGELFFGEGSRLTVL.

The genes are TRBV7-2 and TRBJ2-6, with 13 bases identical to TRBD2. The V segment lost 5 bases and the J segment 4 bases; nucleotides outside the gene matches: 11. The CDR3 loop spans 19 amino acids. Germline CDR1 SGHTA, CDR2 FQGNSA. In DNA form, the CDR3 reads TGTGCCAGCAGCCCCCTGGGGACTAGCGGGACATCCGGGGCCAACGTCCTGACTTTC. This translates into CASSPLGTSGTSGANVLTF.

This rearrangement joins TRBV7-9 to TRBJ1-4; perhaps TRBD1 as D (5 bases). V was shortened by 9 bases and J by 5 bases, with 16 bases between the two germline ends. The length of the CDR3 is 14 residues. Germline V gives CDR1 SEHNR, CDR2 FQNEAQ (reference sequence). CDR3 bases: TGTGCCAGACCCCCAGGGACCACAAATGAAAAACTGTTTTTT. This translates into CARPPGTTNEKLFF.

V usage is TRBV7-3 and J usage is TRBJ2-2, with D hard to call. The V gene's germline CDR1 is SGHTA and CDR2 FQGTGA. Trimming left V 5 bases short and J 0 bases short, with 13 bases between. This CDR3 region has 16 residues. CDR3 region: CASSHPSGPNTGELFF. As DNA, the CDR3 is TGTGCCAGCAGCCACCCGTCAGGACCGAACACCGGGGAGCTGTTTTTT.